One sample yielded the 30 T cell receptor beta chains listed below, sequenced in a study of Ad26.COV2.S vaccination and SARS-CoV-2 variants. Clones were read by immunoSEQ multiplex PCR, and TCRdb kept only the in-frame ones, dropping some. The sample records some 350,000 clones, about 85% being singletons. Specified treatment: around 19 received Ad26.COV2.S at low or high dose, single or two shots; about 5 received placebo; per-sample allocation not given. Day 63 after the first injection of vaccine or placebo was the sampling time. Sequencing used peripheral blood, obtained in a trial of Ad26.COV2.S vaccine versus placebo. These receptors were taken from a person aged 18 to 59 who received the Ad26.COV2.S COVID-19 vaccine or a placebo.

There are a few counts of this clone. V is TRBV7-2 and J is TRBJ2-7, with 9 bases matching TRBD2. V shed 5 bases and J 1 base; nucleotides not matched to a gene: 6. The CDR3 has 15 amino acids. Per germline, CDR1 SGHTA and CDR2 FQGNSA. In DNA form, the CDR3 reads TGTGCCAGCAGCCTTCGAGGACTAGCGTCCTACGAGCAGTACTTC. This sequence encodes CASSLRGLASYEQYF.

This chain joins TRBV10-1 and TRBJ2-2; 12 nucleotides match TRBD2. Germline V gives CDR1 WNHNN, CDR2 SYGVQD (reference sequence). The CDR3 runs 16 residues. The V and J ends lost 5 bases and 4 bases, in that order; junction bases with no gene match: 5. Here the CDR3 reads CASSNRLAGATGELFF. DNA for the CDR3: TGCGCCAGCAGTAACAGACTAGCGGGAGCCACCGGGGAGCTGTTTTTT.

Written as DNA, the CDR3 is TGTGCCAGCAGTCCTAATCGGGACGGTTACAATGAGCAGTTCTTC. Translated: CASSPNRDGYNEQFF. This chain connects TRBV2 to TRBJ2-1; D assignment may be TRBD1 or TRBD2 (5 bases each). This CDR3 contains 15 residues. The germline V gene has CDR1 SNHLY and CDR2 FYNNEI. V was trimmed by 5 bases and J by 4 bases, leaving 15 bases between them.

The V call is TRBV6-2 or TRBV6-3, the J call TRBJ2-7; 14 bases fit TRBD2. V was clipped by 2 bases and J by 6 bases; unmatched bases: 9. Germline CDR1 reads MNHEY; CDR2 reads SVGEGT. The CDR3 totals 17 residues. This CDR3 is CASSYGTSGRGVGEQYF. CDR3 nucleotides: TGTGCCAGCAGTTACGGGACTAGCGGGAGAGGTGTAGGCGAGCAGTACTTC.

The CDR3 is CSVGVGAPNQPQHF. DNA for the CDR3: TGCAGCGTGGGGGTAGGGGCCCCTAATCAGCCCCAGCATTTT. This rearrangement joins TRBV29-1 to TRBJ1-5; D is possibly TRBD1 (5 bases). V shed 6 bases and J shed 4 bases, with 16 bases lying between them. CDR3 size: 14 residues. Per germline, CDR1 SQVTM and CDR2 ANQGSEA.

The chain combines TRBV5-4 with TRBJ1-3; TRBD1 matches at 9 bases. This CDR3 has 16 amino acids. V lost 2 bases to trimming and J lost 2 bases; unmatched junction nucleotides: 5. Per the germline V gene, CDR1 is SGHNT and CDR2 is YYREEE (reference sequence). CDR3 nucleotide sequence: TGTGCCAGCAGCTTTGGTACAGGGGGCACTGGAAACACCATATATTTT. The encoded protein is CASSFGTGGTGNTIYF.

V usage is TRBV18 and J usage is TRBJ1-4; D not resolved. Germline values: CDR1 KGHSH, CDR2 LQKENI. V lost 0 bases, J lost 5 bases, and 10 bases lay in between. The CDR3 has 15 residues. The CDR3 coding sequence is TGTGCCAGCTCACCACCAACCGGGTCAAATGAAAAACTGTTTTTT. Residues: CASSPPTGSNEKLFF. The whole variable domain, remainder taken from reference TRBV18 and TRBJ1-4, is NAGVMQNPRHLVRRRGQEARLRCSPMKGHSHVYWYRQLPEEGLKFMVYLQKENIIDESGMPKERFSAEFPKEGPSILRIQQVVRGDSAAYFCASSPPTGSNEKLFFGSGTQLSVL.

The V gene is TRBV10-1, the J gene TRBJ2-1; D call uncertain. The CDR3 extends over 17 amino acids. V was trimmed by 0 bases and J by 0 bases, leaving 12 bases between them. Germline V gene lookup returns CDR1 WNHNN and CDR2 SYGVQD (reference sequence). The CDR3 sequence: CASSESRQASSYNEQFF. CDR3 DNA: TGCGCCAGCAGTGAGTCGAGGCAGGCTAGCTCCTACAATGAGCAGTTCTTC.

The chain joins TRBV28 to TRBJ2-5; perhaps TRBD2 as D (6 bases). The CDR3 has 13 residues. Trimming took 5 bases from V and 3 from J, leaving 10 bases between them. CDR1 and CDR2 (germline): MDHEN, SYDVKM. CDR3 in amino acids: CASSRLAEETQYF. The CDR3 DNA sequence: TGTGCCAGCAGTCGCTTAGCGGAAGAGACCCAGTACTTC.

V is TRBV2 and J is TRBJ2-3; the match to TRBD2 covers 10 bases. This CDR3 comprises 16 residues. Trimming took 4 bases from V and 0 from J; bases not matched to a gene: 4. The germline V gene encodes CDR1 SNHLY and CDR2 FYNNEI. CDR3 in amino acids: CASSGRLAGSTDTQYF. CDR3 coding DNA: TGTGCCAGCAGTGGTAGACTAGCGGGTAGCACAGATACGCAGTATTTT.

The chain uses TRBV7-9 and TRBJ2-5; 11 bases align to TRBD2. V shed 4 bases and J 4 bases; nucleotides not matched to a gene: 5. Per germline, CDR1 SEHNR and CDR2 FQNEAQ (reference sequence). The CDR3 is 15 amino acids. CDR3: CASSSGLAGGETQYF. The CDR3 nucleotides read TGTGCCAGCAGCTCTGGGCTAGCGGGAGGAGAGACCCAGTACTTC.

On this clone itself: Other DNA sequences in the same sample also yield this CDR3. The chain is built from TRBV9 and TRBJ2-3; D not resolved. Trimming cost V 0 bases and J 4 bases, with 6 bases left between them. The CDR3 covers 13 residues. Germline V CDR1 and CDR2: SGDLS, YYNGEE. The CDR3 loop reads CASSVGSPDTQYF. The CDR3 region has the DNA TGTGCCAGCAGCGTAGGCAGCCCAGATACGCAGTATTTT.

V gene TRBV5-4 combines with J gene TRBJ1-1; TRBD1 matches 10 bases. V lost 5 bases, J lost 0 bases, and 7 bases stayed unmatched. The CDR3 loop spans 16 amino acids. CDR1 and CDR2 from the germline V gene are SGHNT and YYREEE (reference sequence). DNA for the CDR3: TGTGCCAGCAGAAGTTGGACAGGGGGGATGAACACTGAAGCTTTCTTT. It yields the protein CASRSWTGGMNTEAFF.

This sequence joins TRBV9 and TRBJ2-1; 10 bases are a match to TRBD2. Per the germline V gene, CDR1 is SGDLS and CDR2 is YYNGEE. This CDR3 spans 16 amino acids. Unmatched junction bases numbered 5, after V lost 1 base and J lost 4 bases. This chain's CDR3 is CASSVRAGGIYNEQFF. As DNA, the CDR3 is TGTGCCAGCAGCGTAAGAGCGGGAGGGATATACAATGAGCAGTTCTTC.

The genes are TRBV7-2 and TRBJ2-3; D gene uncertain. With 1 base removed from V and 3 bases from J, the gap between germline ends came to 11 bases. The CDR3 covers 15 residues. Germline V CDR1 and CDR2: SGHTA, FQGNSA. The CDR3 coding sequence is TGTGCCAGCAGCTTAGGTGTCAGTAGAACAGATACGCAGTATTTT. Protein sequence: CASSLGVSRTDTQYF. Full variable domain (remainder filled in from reference TRBV7-2 and TRBJ2-3): GAGVSQSPSNKVTEKGKDVELRCDPISGHTALYWYRQSLGQGLEFLIYFQGNSAPDKSGLPSDRFSAERTGGSVSTLTIQRTQQEDSAVYLCASSLGVSRTDTQYFGPGTRLTVL.

The chain links TRBV16 to TRBJ1-6; D not certain. Germline assignment: CDR1 KGHSY and CDR2 FQNENV. V was pared by 4 bases and J by 0 bases, with 7 bases between. The CDR3 runs 15 residues. The CDR3 DNA is TGTGCCAGCAGCCGTGGAAGCTCCTATAATTCACCCCTCCACTTT. Translation gives CASSRGSSYNSPLHF.

This clone was recorded only once. The chain couples TRBV5-5 to TRBJ1-1; D call uncertain. The CDR3 sequence is 12 residues long. Trimming took 4 bases from V and 4 from J, leaving 8 bases between them. Germline CDR1 and CDR2: SGHKS and YYEKEE (reference sequence). In nucleotides, the CDR3 is TGTGCCAGCAGCCGCCAGTTCACTGAAGCTTTCTTT. This sequence encodes CASSRQFTEAFF.

The rearrangement joins TRBV7-2 to TRBJ1-1, with D perhaps matching TRBD1 (5 bases). The ends were cut back, 4 bases at V and 3 bases at J, with 12 bases in the middle. Germline CDR1 SGHTA, CDR2 FQGNSA. The CDR3 contains 14 residues. The CDR3 nucleotides are TGTGCCAGCAGCTGGGTTCCGACAGACACTGAAGCTTTCTTT. Its protein product is CASSWVPTDTEAFF.

The chain is built from TRBV29-1 and TRBJ2-7, with 9 positions matching TRBD1. In germline, CDR1 is SQVTM, CDR2 ANQGSEA. There are 14 residues in the CDR3. J gave up 3 bases and V 6 bases, and 9 bases lay outside the gene matches. The CDR3 loop is CSVSKTGGYYEQYF. CDR3 coding DNA: TGCAGCGTCTCCAAGACAGGGGGTTACTACGAGCAGTACTTC.

The chain links TRBV27 to TRBJ2-5; 9 nucleotides align to TRBD2. The CDR3 totals 15 residues. The J segment lost 5 bases and the V segment lost 1 base, leaving 5 bases of the junction unmatched. The germline gives CDR1 MNHEY, CDR2 SMNVEV (reference sequence). For the CDR3, the DNA is TGTGCCAGCAGTTTATTGGCGGGAGGGCCGGAGACCCAGTACTTC. Translating it yields CASSLLAGGPETQYF.

The CDR3 DNA sequence: TGCGCCAGCAGCCACGGACAGACTGCAACTAATGAAAAACTGTTTTTT. Translating gives CASSHGQTATNEKLFF. The J gene is TRBJ1-4, the V gene TRBV5-1, with D maybe TRBD1 (6 bases). The CDR3 covers 16 residues. CDR1 is SGHRS and CDR2 is YFSETQ in the germline V gene. Trimming removed 4 bases from V and 0 bases from J, with 13 bases in between.

The chain is built from TRBV10-2 and TRBJ2-1; D perhaps matches TRBD1 (5 bases). CDR3 length: 11 residues. V was cut by 10 bases and J by 9 bases, with 13 bases left in between. From germline, CDR1 is WSHSY and CDR2 SAAADI. CDR3 in amino acids: CATSGAIEQFF. As DNA, the CDR3 is TGCGCCACCTCTGGGGCTATTGAGCAGTTCTTC.

V usage is TRBV3-1 (or the pseudogene TRBV3-2) and J usage is TRBJ2-6, with 8 bases matching TRBD1. Germline loops: CDR1 LGHDT, CDR2 YNNKEL (reference sequence). The CDR3 has 15 amino acids. J was trimmed by 3 bases and V by 6 bases; bases with no gene match: 4. The CDR3 DNA follows: TGTGCCAGCAGTCCAGGGGGCGGTGGGGCCAACGTCCTGACTTTC. Encoded protein: CASSPGGGGANVLTF.

V is TRBV6-6 and J is TRBJ1-2; maybe TRBD1 (5 bases). CDR1 is MNHNY and CDR2 is SVGAGI in the germline V gene (reference sequence). The CDR3 is 14 residues long. Trimming left V 10 bases short and J 5 bases short, with 20 bases between. The CDR3 sequence: CAISSGQRGYGYTF. CDR3 DNA sequence: TGTGCCATCTCCTCCGGGCAGAGGGGTTATGGCTACACCTTC.

The gene calls are TRBV5-1 and TRBJ1-5; tentative D call: TRBD1 (6 bases). Trimming took 2 bases from V and 5 from J, leaving 8 bases between them. This CDR3 is 13 amino acids long. Germline V lookup: CDR1 SGHRS, CDR2 YFSETQ. DNA of the CDR3: TGCGCCAGCAGCTTACAGGGTGATCAGCCCCAGCATTTT. Translated, it gives CASSLQGDQPQHF.

The V and J genes are TRBV2 and TRBJ2-3; TRBD2 agrees at 11 bases. Germline V gene sequence: CDR1 SNHLY, CDR2 FYNNEI. There are 16 residues in the CDR3. V gave up 5 bases and J gave up 4 bases; unmatched junction bases: 8. In nucleotides, the CDR3 is TGTGCCAGCAGTTTGTTCGGGACTAGCGGCCCAGATACGCAGTATTTT. Amino acid sequence: CASSLFGTSGPDTQYF.

The V and J genes are TRBV7-8 and TRBJ1-2; 7 bases agree with TRBD1. The CDR3 consists of 13 residues. Germline trimming cut 4 bases from V and 4 bases from J; bases unmatched to any gene: 3. From germline, CDR1 is SGHVS and CDR2 FQNEAQ. The CDR3, as DNA: TGTGCCAGCAGCTCGGACAGGTCCTATGGCTACACCTTC. Residues: CASSSDRSYGYTF.

The J gene is TRBJ2-7, the V gene TRBV4-3; 11 nucleotides line up with TRBD2. Trimming at V came to 5 bases and at J to 6 bases, leaving 9 bases not matched to a gene. CDR3 size: 15 residues. Germline V gene data show CDR1 as LGHNA and CDR2 as YSLEER. Written as DNA, the CDR3 is TGCGCCAGCAGCAGCTTAGCGGGGGGGCAGCTCGAGCAGTACTTC. It is translated as CASSSLAGGQLEQYF.

V usage is TRBV7-2 and J usage is TRBJ1-2; 8 nucleotides line up with TRBD1. V lost 5 bases, J lost 7 bases, and 12 bases stayed unmatched. The V gene's germline CDR1 is SGHTA and CDR2 FQGNSA. The CDR3 contains 15 residues. The CDR3: CASSPGQGALLGYTF. CDR3 nucleotides: TGTGCCAGCAGCCCAGGTCAGGGGGCGCTTCTTGGCTACACCTTC.

The J gene is TRBJ1-1, the V gene TRBV27; D is uncertain. V lost 5 bases, J lost 6 bases, and 13 bases lay in between. This CDR3 is built from 13 residues. Germline V gives CDR1 MNHEY, CDR2 SMNVEV (reference sequence). CDR3 region: CASSRLKGAEAFF. The CDR3 DNA reads as TGTGCCAGCAGTCGCCTAAAGGGTGCTGAAGCTTTCTTT.